The text below deals with one T cell receptor beta chain. The same CDR3 also results from other DNA sequences found in this sample. The data were taken from a study of blood T cell repertoires in COVID-19. Trimming removed 3 bases at V and 3 bases at J, with 9 bases between. There are 13 residues in the CDR3. Germline V CDR1 and CDR2: KGHSH, LQKENI. Sequenced by immunoSEQ multiplex PCR; TCRdb stores in-frame clones only, minus some. The sample has 150,000 to 200,000 clones, approximately 88% seen once. The TCR comes from a woman between 50 and 59 years old who had recovered from COVID-19. V gene TRBV18 combines with J gene TRBJ2-7; a weak D match, TRBD1 (6 bases). Sequencing was done on a sample of PBMCs or T cells enriched from blood (not recorded which). CDR3 region: CASSPGANYEQYF. The CDR3 DNA sequence: TGTGCCAGCTCACCGGGGGCCAACTACGAGCAGTACTTC.